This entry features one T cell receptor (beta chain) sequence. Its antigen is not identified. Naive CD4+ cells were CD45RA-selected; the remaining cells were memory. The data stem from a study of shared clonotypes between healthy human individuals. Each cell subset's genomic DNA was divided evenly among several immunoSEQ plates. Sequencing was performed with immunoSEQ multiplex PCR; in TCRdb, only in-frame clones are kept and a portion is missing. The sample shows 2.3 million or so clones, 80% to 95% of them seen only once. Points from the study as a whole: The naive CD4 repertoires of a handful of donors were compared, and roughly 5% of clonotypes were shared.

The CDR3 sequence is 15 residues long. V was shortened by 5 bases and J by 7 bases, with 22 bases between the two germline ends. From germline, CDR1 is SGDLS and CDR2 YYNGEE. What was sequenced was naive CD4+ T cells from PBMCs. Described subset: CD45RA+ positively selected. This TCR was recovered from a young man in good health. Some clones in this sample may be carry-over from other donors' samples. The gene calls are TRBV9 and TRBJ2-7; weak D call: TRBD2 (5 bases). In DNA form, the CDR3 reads TGTGCCAGCAGTTCAACGCGGGCAGCTTCCTCGGAGCAGTACTTC. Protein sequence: CASSSTRAASSEQYF.